This T cell receptor (beta chain) stems from a study of T cells in Graves' hyperthyroidism and ophthalmopathy. In making diagnoses, clinical symptoms, serum thyroxine and TRAb, thyroid ultrasound and orbital computed tomography were all used. Study-wide points: Classification by a 13 V-J model distinguished ophthalmopathy from stable hyperthyroidism.

This clonotype was recorded at least ten times. Its specificity is unknown. Amplification of TCR beta CDR3 regions was performed using RNA transcripts as template. TCR CDR3 underwent first-round RT-PCR with the HTBI primer set. TCRdb re-analysed the multiplex PCR reads in MiXCR, keeping a single row per CDR3 protein. The profile covers under 400,000 distinct CDR3 sequences, with under 15% appearing a single time and around 9.2% taken by the ten largest. Sequencing was performed on blood. The receptor comes from a woman aged 18-29 years with Graves' hyperthyroidism.

CDR3 DNA: TGTGCCAGCAGTGAAAGACGGAACACAGATACGCAGTATTTT. It yields the protein CASSERRNTDTQYF. The gene calls are TRBV2 and TRBJ2-3; no clear D. V lost 2 bases and J lost 2, with 8 bases in between. The CDR3 spans 14 residues. Germline V gene data show CDR1 as SNHLY and CDR2 as FYNNEI. The variable domain in full, with the rest retrieved from reference TRBV2 and TRBJ2-3, is EPEVTQTPSHQVTQMGQEVILRCVPISNHLYFYWYRQILGQKVEFLVSFYNNEISEKSEIFDDQFSVERPDGSNFTLKIRSTKLEDSAMYFCASSERRNTDTQYFGPGTRLTVL.